The entry that follows covers one TCR beta chain sequence. These data are taken from a study of Ad26.COV2.S vaccination and SARS-CoV-2 variants. Treatment noted: about 20 received Ad26.COV2.S at low or high dose, single or two shots; 5 received placebo; per-sample allocation not given. All samples were drawn on day 63, counting from the first vaccine or placebo injection. There are 12 residues in the CDR3. The V and J ends lost 4 bases and 5 bases respectively, with 10 bases between them. CDR1 and CDR2 (germline): SGHRS, YFSETQ. Sequenced by immunoSEQ multiplex PCR; TCRdb stores in-frame clones only, minus some. The sample lists hundreds of thousands of clones, around 88% occurring once.

The chain uses TRBV5-1 and TRBJ2-7; D call uncertain. The sequence derives from a person aged 18-60 years who received the Ad26.COV2.S COVID-19 vaccine or a placebo. The material sequenced was peripheral blood, taken in a trial of Ad26.COV2.S vaccine versus placebo. This CDR3 reads CASSEVRNEQYF. The CDR3 DNA reads as TGCGCCAGCAGCGAAGTGAGGAACGAGCAGTACTTC.